The 31 T cell receptor beta chains given below trace back to one sample, sequenced in a study of read filtering for tumor transcriptome and immune sequencing. The library was built from 400 to 500 ng RNA with molecular barcoded adaptors for alpha/delta and beta/gamma chains. TCRdb reanalysed the reads using MiXCR and keeps one entry per CDR3 protein. The table has 40,000 to 50,000 distinct CDR3 sequences, about an eighth seen once; the top ten hold about 30%. Material: a population of CD138-negative cells sorted from bone marrow. The receptors were gathered from a donor aged 40 or older with multiple myeloma.

This clonotype came up many times. The V call is TRBV20-1, the J call TRBJ2-1; D remains ambiguous. The CDR3 loop spans 17 amino acids. Germline V lookup: CDR1 DFQATT, CDR2 SNEGSKA (reference sequence). V dropped 0 bases and J dropped 0 bases, with 15 bases sitting between them. This chain's CDR3 is CSAREGQTFLSYNEQFF. CDR3 DNA: TGCAGTGCTAGAGAAGGGCAGACTTTCCTCTCCTACAATGAGCAGTTCTTC.

Ten or more counts support this clonotype. The chain joins TRBV6-1 to TRBJ2-3; maybe TRBD2 (5 bases). The V gene lost 2 bases and the J gene lost 2 bases, with 11 bases spanning the gap. There are 15 residues in the CDR3. The germline V gene encodes CDR1 MNHNS and CDR2 SASEGT. CDR3 sequence reads: CASSESSRHTDTQYF. CDR3 DNA sequence: TGTGCCAGCAGTGAATCTAGCAGACACACAGATACGCAGTATTTT.

In the case of this clonotype: Possible read error: a much larger clone is one base away. The V call is TRBV30, the J call TRBJ1-2; 7 bases line up with TRBD1. Germline-derived CDR1 and CDR2 are GTSNPN and SVGIG (reference sequence). This CDR3 is 15 amino acids long. The CDR3, as DNA: TGTGCCTGGACACAACCGGAACAGGGGACCTATGGCTACGCCTTC. Amino acids: CAWTQPEQGTYGYAF. The whole variable domain, remainder taken from reference TRBV30 and TRBJ1-2, is SQTIHQWPATLVQPVGSPLSLECTVEGTSNPNLYWYRQAAGRGLQLLFYSVGIGQISSEVPQNLSASRPQDRQFILSSKKLLLSDSGFYLCAWTQPEQGTYGYAFGSGTRLTVV.

DNA for the CDR3: TGTGCCAGCAGCCCCAACCTTGGACTAGCGGCAAATGAGCAGTTCTTC. Translating gives CASSPNLGLAANEQFF. This chain connects TRBV7-6 to TRBJ2-1; 10 bases map to TRBD2. The V segment lost 5 bases and the J segment 7 bases; nucleotides outside the gene matches: 11. The germline V gene has CDR1 SGHVS and CDR2 FNYEAQ. The CDR3 has 16 amino acids.

The sample holds many counts of this clonotype. The genes are TRBV29-1 and TRBJ2-3; TRBD1 aligns across 7 bases. The germline V gene has CDR1 SQVTM and CDR2 ANQGSEA. The J segment lost 2 bases and the V segment lost 0 bases, leaving 11 bases of the junction unmatched. The CDR3 length is 17 residues. The CDR3, as DNA: TGCAGCGTTGAAGATGTAAACCAGGGACAGTACACAGATACGCAGTATTTT. Amino acids: CSVEDVNQGQYTDTQYF.

This clonotype was observed a few times. The chain joins TRBV11-2 to TRBJ2-3; TRBD1 matches at 8 bases. The trim removed 6 bases at V and 5 bases at J, leaving 7 bases unmatched. Germline V gene sequence: CDR1 SGHAT, CDR2 FQNNGV. CDR3 length: 14 amino acids. CDR3 coding DNA: TGTGCCAGCAGGGCTGGACAGGGAGGAGATACGCAGTATTTT. Its translation: CASRAGQGGDTQYF.

At least ten counts were recorded for this clonotype. The V and J genes are TRBV11-1 and TRBJ2-1; 15 bases fit TRBD2. This CDR3 has 15 amino acids. J lost 12 bases, V lost 6 bases, and 9 bases had no gene match. Germline V lookup: CDR1 SGHAT, CDR2 FQDESV (reference sequence). The CDR3 nucleotides read TGTGCCAGCAGACTCGGGACTAGCGGGAGGACGGGGCAGTTCTTC. This gives the protein CASRLGTSGRTGQFF.

This clonotype was counted a few times. V is TRBV5-1 and J is TRBJ2-3; TRBD2 agrees at 13 bases. The CDR3 is 15 amino acids. Germline V gene data show CDR1 as SGHRS and CDR2 as YFSETQ. Germline trimming cut 4 bases from V and 4 bases from J; bases unmatched to any gene: 3. The CDR3 here is CASSPGLAGPDTQYF. In DNA form, the CDR3 reads TGCGCCAGCAGCCCGGGACTAGCGGGACCAGATACGCAGTATTTT.

In the case of this clonotype: A read error is likely here: a far larger clone is one base away. The rearrangement uses TRBV7-6 and TRBJ2-3; possible D gene TRBD2, 5 bases. This CDR3 is 16 amino acids long. Germline CDR1 and CDR2: SGHVS and FNYEAQ. CDR3 protein: CASGLVYGISTDTQYF. The CDR3 nucleotides read TGTGCCAGCGGCTTAGTATACGGGATTAGCACAGATACGCAGTATTTT.

In this sample, this clonotype turned up a few times. CDR3 sequence reads: CASTPAGAAGYVHEQYF. The CDR3 region has the DNA TGTGCCAGTACCCCCGCGGGCGCAGCGGGATACGTCCACGAGCAGTACTTC. The rearrangement joins TRBV19 to TRBJ2-7; 7 bases match TRBD2. This CDR3 comprises 17 residues. V was clipped by 7 bases and J by 5 bases; unmatched bases: 20. Per germline, CDR1 LNHDA and CDR2 SQIVND (reference sequence).

There are many counts of this clonotype. The J gene is TRBJ2-5, the V gene TRBV5-1; TRBD1 matches at 7 bases. Germline V CDR1 and CDR2: SGHRS, YFSETQ. This CDR3 contains 15 residues. V shed 0 bases and J 5 bases; nucleotides not matched to a gene: 7. The CDR3 nucleotides are TGCGCCAGCAGCTTGGAAACAGGGGTGGGGGAGACCCAGTACTTC. This encodes CASSLETGVGETQYF.

The chain has TRBV29-1 and TRBJ2-5; the D gene is possibly TRBD2 (6 bases). In germline, CDR1 is SQVTM, CDR2 ANQGSEA. Trimming cost V 4 bases and J 2 bases, with 17 bases left between them. The CDR3 is made up of 15 amino acids. For the CDR3, the DNA is TGCAGCGTTGTGAGCCGGGACTGGGGGCAAGAGACCCAGTACTTC. This sequence encodes CSVVSRDWGQETQYF.

This clonotype was detected ten times or more. The V call is TRBV12-3 or TRBV12-4, the J call TRBJ2-5; TRBD2 matches 8 bases. The V gene end was trimmed by 5 bases and the J gene end by 5 bases; junction bases not matched to a gene: 19. The CDR3 runs 18 residues. This CDR3 is CASSLGTSSPVGRETQYF. The DNA of the CDR3 is TGTGCCAGCAGTCTCGGGACTAGTTCGCCCGTCGGTCGGGAGACCCAGTACTTC.

The sample holds many counts of this clonotype. The V call is TRBV29-1, the J call TRBJ1-5, with TRBD1 identical over 11 bases. The CDR3 has 14 residues. Germline V gene data show CDR1 as SQVTM and CDR2 as ANQGSEA. With V trimmed by 7 bases and J by 9 bases, 11 bases remained unmatched. The CDR3 spells CSAKTGTGGSPQHF. The CDR3 coding sequence is TGCAGCGCCAAAACCGGGACAGGGGGATCGCCCCAGCATTTT.

This clonotype was detected ten times or more. This chain connects TRBV20-1 to TRBJ2-7; 14 nucleotides line up with TRBD2. The germline V gene has CDR1 DFQATT and CDR2 SNEGSKA (reference sequence). This CDR3 has 14 amino acids. V lost 6 bases to trimming and J lost 7 bases; unmatched junction nucleotides: 8. CDR3 DNA: TGCAGTGCCACCGTTCGGACTAGCGGGGGGGAGCAGTACTTC. This sequence encodes CSATVRTSGGEQYF.

In this sample, this clonotype turned up many times. The J gene is TRBJ2-2, the V gene TRBV7-3; no clear D. CDR3 length equals 14 residues. Germline assignment: CDR1 SGHTA and CDR2 FQGTGA. V was cut by 7 bases and J by 6 bases, with 15 bases left in between. The CDR3 region is CASTLDERAGELFF. CDR3 in DNA: TGTGCCAGCACCTTGGACGAACGCGCCGGGGAGCTGTTTTTT.

Note on this clonotype: A read error may be the cause here, since a much bigger clone is one base away. This chain uses TRBV29-1 with TRBJ2-1; 10 bases match TRBD1. CDR1 is SQVTM and CDR2 is ANQGSEA in the germline V gene. The CDR3 has 14 residues. The CDR3 coding sequence is TGCAGCGTTGAGGGGACAGGGGTTTCCAATGGGCAGTTCTTC. Protein: CSVEGTGVSNGQFF.

This clonotype has ten or more counts. The rearrangement links TRBV5-1 to TRBJ1-3; TRBD1 is a possible D gene (5 bases). The germline V and J ends were trimmed by 6 bases and 0 bases, with 13 bases remaining between them. The CDR3 is 15 residues long. The V gene's germline CDR1 is SGHRS and CDR2 YFSETQ. CDR3 amino acids: CASNSGTSSGNTIYF. The CDR3 DNA is TGCGCCAGCAACTCCGGGACGTCCTCTGGAAACACCATATATTTT. The whole variable domain, filled in from reference TRBV5-1 and TRBJ1-3, reads KAGVTQTPRYLIKTRGQQVTLSCSPISGHRSVSWYQQTPGQGLQFLFEYFSETQRNKGNFPGRFSGRQFSNSRSEMNVSTLELGDSALYLCASNSGTSSGNTIYFGEGSWLTVV.

This clonotype was counted only a few times. At one of its ends the junction is not consistent with the germline gene, which may arise from a read error. The chain joins TRBV20-1 to TRBJ2-1, with 12 bases lining up with TRBD2. The CDR3 length is 17 residues. Germline loops: CDR1 DFQATT, CDR2 SNEGSKA (reference sequence). CDR3 in DNA: TGCAGTGCTAATAGTCTAGCGGGAGGGAGCTCCTACAATGGGCAGTTCTTC. Encoded protein: CSANSLAGGSSYNGQFF.

Points on this clonotype: It is likely a read error, because the conserved phenylalanine at the end of the CDR3 is missing. No DNA is shown, since the ends of the CDR3 on it are uncertain; the CDR3 is the one TCRdb lists. V gene TRBV28 combines with J gene TRBJ2-5; the table gives TRBD1 as D, unverified against the DNA. Germline CDR1 reads MDHEN; CDR2 reads SYDVKM. Counting both end residues, the CDR3 totals 15 amino acids. CDR3 loop: CASSSGTGGQETQCL.

This clonotype occurred many times. This chain joins TRBV7-8 and TRBJ2-2, with D uncertain. Germline loops: CDR1 SGHVS, CDR2 FQNEAQ. Deletions cut 3 bases from V and 4 bases from J, with 9 bases between. The CDR3 has 14 residues. This CDR3 is CASSFPGGTGELFF. The CDR3 DNA reads as TGTGCCAGCAGCTTCCCCGGTGGCACCGGGGAGCTGTTTTTT.

This clonotype was counted ten times or more. The chain carries TRBV20-1 and TRBJ2-1; D assignment may be TRBD1 or TRBD2 (5 bases each). The germline CDR1 and CDR2 sequences are DFQATT and SNEGSKA (reference sequence). Trimming removed 1 base from V and 5 bases from J, with 15 bases in between. The CDR3 sequence is 15 residues long. CDR3 sequence: CSARGMGDSDNEQFF. CDR3 in DNA: TGCAGTGCTAGAGGTATGGGGGATAGCGACAATGAGCAGTTCTTC.

Comments on this clonotype: A read error may produce the germline difference seen at one junction end. V gene TRBV28 combines with J gene TRBJ2-7; the match to TRBD1 covers 7 bases. CDR3 size: 17 residues. CDR1 and CDR2 (germline): MDHEN, SYDVKM. The CDR3 bases are TGTGCCAGCAGTTCTCTCATCCGGGACAGTAATCCCCACGAGCAGTATTTC. This codes for CASSSLIRDSNPHEQYF. The variable domain in full, with the rest retrieved from reference TRBV28 and TRBJ2-7, is DVKVTQSSRYLVKRTGEKVFLECVQDMDHENMFWYRQDPGLGLRLIYFSYDVKMKEKGDIPEGYSVSREKKERFSLILESASTNQTSMYLCASSSLIRDSNPHEQYFGPGTRLTVT.

This clonotype has ten or more counts. The CDR3: CASSLSEGSMNTEAFF. The CDR3 DNA reads as TGTGCCAGCAGTTTATCGGAGGGCAGCATGAACACTGAAGCTTTCTTT. The chain has TRBV27 and TRBJ1-1; D is uncertain. Germline V gene data show CDR1 as MNHEY and CDR2 as SMNVEV (reference sequence). The CDR3 is made up of 16 amino acids. V lost 0 bases to trimming and J lost 0 bases, with 11 bases between them.

This clonotype has just a few counts. Since a much larger clone is just one base distant, this may be a read error. The V gene is TRBV18, the J gene TRBJ2-1; the D gene is possibly TRBD2 (5 bases). V shed 3 bases and J shed 12 bases, with 15 bases lying between them. The germline V gene has CDR1 KGHSH and CDR2 LQKENI. The CDR3 extends over 13 amino acids. CDR3 loop: CASSPQERTGQFF. The DNA for the CDR3 is TGTGCCAGCTCACCCCAGGAAAGGACTGGGCAGTTCTTC.

The table lists this clonotype with many counts. A much larger clone lies one base from this, so it may be a read error. The chain couples TRBV5-1 to TRBJ2-1; the D gene is possibly TRBD2 (5 bases). The V gene's germline CDR1 is SGHRS and CDR2 YFSETQ. There are 16 residues in the CDR3. CDR3 amino acids: CASSPGSQPSYNGQFF. The DNA of the CDR3 is TGCGCCAGCAGCCCGGGGTCACAACCCTCCTACAATGGGCAGTTCTTC.

This clonotype was observed at least ten times. The chain couples TRBV10-1 to TRBJ2-7, with 14 bases identical to TRBD2. V shed 4 bases and J 3 bases; nucleotides not matched to a gene: 5. The CDR3 spans 16 residues. Germline V gene data show CDR1 as WNHNN and CDR2 as SYGVQD (reference sequence). DNA for the CDR3: TGCGCCAGCAGTGGGACTAGCGGGAGGAACGTCTACGAGCAGTACTTC. Protein sequence: CASSGTSGRNVYEQYF.

This chain connects TRBV4-2 to TRBJ2-7; 9 bases agree with TRBD2. Germline V CDR1 and CDR2: LGHNA, YNFKEQ. This CDR3 region has 18 residues. With 0 bases clipped from V and 0 bases from J, the junction kept 9 bases outside the gene matches. The CDR3 DNA sequence: TGTGCCAGCAGCCAAGATAGGGCGGGGGGGGTGAGCTCCTACGAGCAGTACTTC. Translated: CASSQDRAGGVSSYEQYF.

This clonotype was picked up many times. This chain uses TRBV19 with TRBJ1-5, with D unclear. Between the trimmed V and J ends, which lost 7 bases and 1 base, there was a span of 11 bases. The CDR3 runs to 14 residues. Germline V lookup: CDR1 LNHDA, CDR2 SQIVND (reference sequence). The CDR3 is CASNLGRSNQPQHF. The CDR3 region has the DNA TGTGCCAGTAATCTCGGGCGGAGCAATCAGCCCCAGCATTTT.

This clonotype was counted many times. The chain has TRBV10-3 and TRBJ1-1; possible D gene TRBD1, 6 bases. The germline V gene encodes CDR1 ENHRY and CDR2 SYGVKD. Between the trimmed V and J ends, which lost 11 bases and 0 bases, there was a span of 13 bases. The CDR3 length is 13 residues. CDR3 DNA sequence: TGTGCCTCAACAGGGACCATGAACACTGAAGCTTTCTTT. Its translation: CASTGTMNTEAFF.

The table lists this clonotype with a few counts. The rearrangement links TRBV4-1 to TRBJ2-7, with D unclear. Trimming pared 3 bases from V and 0 bases from J, leaving 12 bases between. In germline, CDR1 is MGHRA, CDR2 YSYEKL. The CDR3 length is 15 residues. The DNA of the CDR3 is TGCGCCAGCAGCCAGGATGCGTTCGGCTCCTACGAGCAGTACTTC. Its translation is CASSQDAFGSYEQYF.